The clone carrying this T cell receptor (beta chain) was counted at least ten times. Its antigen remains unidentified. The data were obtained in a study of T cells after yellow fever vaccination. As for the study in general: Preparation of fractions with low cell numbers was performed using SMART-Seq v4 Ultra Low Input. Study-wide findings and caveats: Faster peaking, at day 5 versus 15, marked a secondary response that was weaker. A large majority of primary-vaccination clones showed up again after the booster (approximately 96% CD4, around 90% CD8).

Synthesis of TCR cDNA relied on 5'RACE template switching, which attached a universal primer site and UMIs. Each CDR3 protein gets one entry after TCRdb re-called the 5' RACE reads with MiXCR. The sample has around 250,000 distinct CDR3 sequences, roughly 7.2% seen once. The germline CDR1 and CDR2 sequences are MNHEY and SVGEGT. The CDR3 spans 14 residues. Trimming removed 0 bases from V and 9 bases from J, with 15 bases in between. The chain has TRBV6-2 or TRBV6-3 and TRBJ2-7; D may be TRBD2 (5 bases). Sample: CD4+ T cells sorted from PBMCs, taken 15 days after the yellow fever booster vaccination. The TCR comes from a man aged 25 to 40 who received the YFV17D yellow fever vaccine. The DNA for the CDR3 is TGTGCCAGCAGTTACTCGCAACTGGATCGGGGGCAGTACTTC. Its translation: CASSYSQLDRGQYF.